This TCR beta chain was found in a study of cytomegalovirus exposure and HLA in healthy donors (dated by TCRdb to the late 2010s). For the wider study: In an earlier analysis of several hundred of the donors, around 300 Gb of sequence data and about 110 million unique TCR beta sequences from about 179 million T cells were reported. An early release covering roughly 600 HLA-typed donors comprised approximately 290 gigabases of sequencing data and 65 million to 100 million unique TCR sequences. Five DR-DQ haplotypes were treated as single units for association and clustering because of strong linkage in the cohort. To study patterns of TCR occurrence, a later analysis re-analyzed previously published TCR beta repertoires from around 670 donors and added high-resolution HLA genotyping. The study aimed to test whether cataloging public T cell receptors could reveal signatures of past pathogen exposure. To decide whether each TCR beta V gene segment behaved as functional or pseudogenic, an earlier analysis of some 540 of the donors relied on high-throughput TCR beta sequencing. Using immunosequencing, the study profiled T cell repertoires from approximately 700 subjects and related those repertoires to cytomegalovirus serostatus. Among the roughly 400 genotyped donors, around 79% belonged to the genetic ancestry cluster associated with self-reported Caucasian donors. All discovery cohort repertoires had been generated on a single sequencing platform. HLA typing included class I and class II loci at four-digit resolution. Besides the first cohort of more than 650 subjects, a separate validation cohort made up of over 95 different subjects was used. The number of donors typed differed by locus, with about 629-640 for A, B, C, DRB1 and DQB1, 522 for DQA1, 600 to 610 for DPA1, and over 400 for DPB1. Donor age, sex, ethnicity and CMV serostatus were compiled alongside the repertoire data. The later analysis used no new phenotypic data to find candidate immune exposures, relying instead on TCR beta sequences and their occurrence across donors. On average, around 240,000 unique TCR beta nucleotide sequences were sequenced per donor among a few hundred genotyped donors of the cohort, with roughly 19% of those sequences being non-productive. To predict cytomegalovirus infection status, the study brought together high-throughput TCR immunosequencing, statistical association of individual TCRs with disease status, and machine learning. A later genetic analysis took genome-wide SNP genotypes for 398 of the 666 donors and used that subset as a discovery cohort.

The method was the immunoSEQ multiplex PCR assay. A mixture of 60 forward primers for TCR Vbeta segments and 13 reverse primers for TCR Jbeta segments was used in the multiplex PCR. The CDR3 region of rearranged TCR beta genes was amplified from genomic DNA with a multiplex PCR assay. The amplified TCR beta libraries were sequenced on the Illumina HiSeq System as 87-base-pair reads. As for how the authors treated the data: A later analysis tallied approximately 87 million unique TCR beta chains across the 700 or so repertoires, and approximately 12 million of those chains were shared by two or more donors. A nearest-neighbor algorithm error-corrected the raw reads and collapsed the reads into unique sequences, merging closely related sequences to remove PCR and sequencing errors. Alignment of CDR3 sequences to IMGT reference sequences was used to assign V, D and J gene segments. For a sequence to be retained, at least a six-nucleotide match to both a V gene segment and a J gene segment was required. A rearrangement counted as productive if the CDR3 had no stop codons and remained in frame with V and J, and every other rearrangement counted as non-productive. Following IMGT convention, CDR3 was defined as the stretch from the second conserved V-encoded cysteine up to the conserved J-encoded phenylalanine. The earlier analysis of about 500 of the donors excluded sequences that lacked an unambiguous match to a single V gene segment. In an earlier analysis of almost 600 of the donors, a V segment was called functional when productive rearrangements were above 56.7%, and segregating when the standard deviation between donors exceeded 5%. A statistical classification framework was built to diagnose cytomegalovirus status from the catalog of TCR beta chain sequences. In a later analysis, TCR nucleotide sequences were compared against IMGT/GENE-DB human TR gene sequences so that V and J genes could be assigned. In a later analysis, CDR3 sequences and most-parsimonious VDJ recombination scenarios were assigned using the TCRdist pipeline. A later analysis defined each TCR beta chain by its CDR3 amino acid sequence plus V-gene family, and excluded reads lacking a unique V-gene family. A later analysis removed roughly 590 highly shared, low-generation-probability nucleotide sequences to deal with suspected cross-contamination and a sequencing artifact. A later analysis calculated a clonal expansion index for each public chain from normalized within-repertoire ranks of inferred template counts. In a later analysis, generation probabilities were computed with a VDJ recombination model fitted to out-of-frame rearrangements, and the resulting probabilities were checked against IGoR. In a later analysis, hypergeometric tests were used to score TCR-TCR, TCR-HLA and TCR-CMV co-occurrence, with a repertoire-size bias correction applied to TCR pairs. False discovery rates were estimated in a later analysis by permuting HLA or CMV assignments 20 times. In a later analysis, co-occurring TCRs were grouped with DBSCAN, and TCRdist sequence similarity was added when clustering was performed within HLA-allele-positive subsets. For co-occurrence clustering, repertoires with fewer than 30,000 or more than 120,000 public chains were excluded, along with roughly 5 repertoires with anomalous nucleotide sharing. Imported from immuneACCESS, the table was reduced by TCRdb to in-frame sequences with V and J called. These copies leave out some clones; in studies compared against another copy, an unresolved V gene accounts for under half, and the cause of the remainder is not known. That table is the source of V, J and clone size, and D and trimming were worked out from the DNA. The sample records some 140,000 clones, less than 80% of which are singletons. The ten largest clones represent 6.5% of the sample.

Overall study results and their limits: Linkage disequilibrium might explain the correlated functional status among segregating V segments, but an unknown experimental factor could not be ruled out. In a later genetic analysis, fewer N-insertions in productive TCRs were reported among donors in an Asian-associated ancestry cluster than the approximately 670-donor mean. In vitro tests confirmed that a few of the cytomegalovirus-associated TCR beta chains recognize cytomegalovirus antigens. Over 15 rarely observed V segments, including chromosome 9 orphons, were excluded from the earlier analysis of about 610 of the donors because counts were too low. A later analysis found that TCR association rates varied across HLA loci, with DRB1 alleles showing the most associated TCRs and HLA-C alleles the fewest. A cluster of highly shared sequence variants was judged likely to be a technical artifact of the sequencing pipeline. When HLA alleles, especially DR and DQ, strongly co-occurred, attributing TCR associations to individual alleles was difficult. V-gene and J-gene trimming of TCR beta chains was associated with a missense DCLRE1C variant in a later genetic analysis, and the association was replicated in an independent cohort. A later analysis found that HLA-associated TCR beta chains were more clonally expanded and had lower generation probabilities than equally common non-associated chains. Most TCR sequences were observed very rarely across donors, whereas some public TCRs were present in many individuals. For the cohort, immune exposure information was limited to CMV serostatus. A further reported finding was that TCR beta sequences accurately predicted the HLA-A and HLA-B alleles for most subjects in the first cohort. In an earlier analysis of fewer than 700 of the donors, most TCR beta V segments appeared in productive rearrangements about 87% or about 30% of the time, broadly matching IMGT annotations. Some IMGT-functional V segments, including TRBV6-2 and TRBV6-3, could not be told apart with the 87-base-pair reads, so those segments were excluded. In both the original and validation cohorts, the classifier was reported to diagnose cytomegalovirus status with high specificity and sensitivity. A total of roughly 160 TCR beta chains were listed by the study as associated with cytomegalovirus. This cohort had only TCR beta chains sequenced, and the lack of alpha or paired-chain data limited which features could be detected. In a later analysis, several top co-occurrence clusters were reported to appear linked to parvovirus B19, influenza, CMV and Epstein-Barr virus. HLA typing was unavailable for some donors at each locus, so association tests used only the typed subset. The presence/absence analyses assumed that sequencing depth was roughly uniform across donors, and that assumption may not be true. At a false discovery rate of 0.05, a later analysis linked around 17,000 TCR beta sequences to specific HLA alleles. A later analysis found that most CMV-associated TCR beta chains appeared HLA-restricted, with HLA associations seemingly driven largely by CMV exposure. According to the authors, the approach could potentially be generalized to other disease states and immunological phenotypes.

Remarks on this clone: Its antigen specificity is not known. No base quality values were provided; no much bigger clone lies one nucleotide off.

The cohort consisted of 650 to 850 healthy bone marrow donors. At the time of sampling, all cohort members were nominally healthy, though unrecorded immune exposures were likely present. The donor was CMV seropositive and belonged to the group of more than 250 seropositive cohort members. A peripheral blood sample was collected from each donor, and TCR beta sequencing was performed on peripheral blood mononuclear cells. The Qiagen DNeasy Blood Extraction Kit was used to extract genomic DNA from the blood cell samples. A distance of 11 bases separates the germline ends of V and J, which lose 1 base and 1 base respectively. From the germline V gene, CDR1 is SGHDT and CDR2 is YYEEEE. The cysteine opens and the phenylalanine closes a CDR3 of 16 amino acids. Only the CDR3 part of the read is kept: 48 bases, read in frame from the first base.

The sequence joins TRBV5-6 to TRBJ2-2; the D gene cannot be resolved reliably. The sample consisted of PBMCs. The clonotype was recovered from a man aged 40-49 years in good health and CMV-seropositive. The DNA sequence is TGTGCCAGCAGCTTGTTTGGTACACGGAACACCGGGGAGCTGTTTTTT. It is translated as CASSLFGTRNTGELFF.